This T cell receptor (beta chain) was obtained from a study of cytomegalovirus exposure and HLA in healthy donors. The CDR3 is made up of 13 amino acids. V lost 7 bases, J lost 5 bases, and 12 bases lay in between. From germline, CDR1 is ENHRY and CDR2 SYGVKD. PCR was performed using 60 Vbeta and 13 Jbeta primers. Clones were sequenced by immunoSEQ multiplex PCR, and TCRdb holds only the in-frame ones, with some missing. The data hold some 160,000 clones, with 65% to 85% observed a single time. Donors consisted of healthy bone marrow donors. In nominal health when sampled, donors likely had unrecorded immune exposures nonetheless.

The rearrangement joins TRBV10-3 to TRBJ2-1; TRBD2 is a possible D gene (5 bases). The specimen sequenced was PBMCs. The clonotype comes from a male donor in good health and CMV-seropositive. The CDR3 region has the DNA TGTGCCATCACAAACTCCGGGAACAATGAGCAGTTCTTC. Translated: CAITNSGNNEQFF.